Ten or more counts support the clone carrying this T cell receptor (beta chain). The target antigen is unknown. The TCR beta CDR3 regions underwent amplification using RNA transcripts as the source. When the TCR CDR3 underwent first-round RT-PCR, the HTBI primer set was used. MiXCR, applied by TCRdb to the multiplex PCR reads, yields one record per CDR3 protein. The table lists around 340,000 distinct CDR3 sequences, more than 11% of them singletons, with about 22% in the top ten. The data were obtained in a study of T cells in Graves' hyperthyroidism and ophthalmopathy. Broader study findings: In validation, the model predicted ophthalmopathy. These predictions came a median roughly 6 months before onset.

V was clipped by 6 bases and J by 4 bases; unmatched bases: 8. CDR3 length: 14 residues. CDR1 and CDR2 from the germline V gene are DFQATT and SNEGSKA (reference sequence). The TCR was taken from a woman in her thirties with Graves' hyperthyroidism. V gene TRBV20-1 combines with J gene TRBJ2-3, with 9 nucleotides matching TRBD1. The sequenced material came from blood. This CDR3 is CSATPGQGADTQYF. CDR3 bases: TGCAGTGCCACACCGGGACAGGGAGCAGATACGCAGTATTTT.